This paragraph reports one T cell receptor beta chain. Its specificity is unknown. The record originates from a study of cytomegalovirus exposure and HLA in healthy donors. Findings of the study overall: Prior analysis indicated that the majority of TCR beta V segments exhibited productivity approximately 87% or approximately 30% of the time. Accounts indicate the classifier identified cytomegalovirus status with strong specificity and sensitivity.

These donors, healthy bone marrow donors, were studied. The PCR used 60 Vbeta and 13 Jbeta primers. Only in-frame clones appear in the TCRdb table, and some are missing; sequencing was by immunoSEQ multiplex PCR. Of more than 250,000 clones listed, 70% to 90% are singletons. This receptor was identified in a woman between 18 and 30 years old in good health and CMV-seronegative. The sample taken for sequencing was PBMCs.

CDR3: CSVDPGGANEKLFF. The CDR3 bases are TGCAGCGTTGATCCTGGGGGCGCAAATGAAAAACTGTTTTTT. The chain couples TRBV29-1 to TRBJ1-4, with TRBD1 as a possible D gene (6 bases). Germline assignment: CDR1 SQVTM and CDR2 ANQGSEA. CDR3 length: 14 amino acids. V was shortened by 3 bases and J by 5 bases, with 13 bases between the two germline ends.